The next 23 T cell receptor beta chains were all read from a single sample in a study of blood T cells in healthy people across ages. PCR was performed a second time for about 7 to 12 cycles using a sample-barcoded 5' primer and a J-beta primer mix. TCRdb used MiXCR to reprocess the 5' RACE reads, holding one entry per CDR3 protein. The sample lists around 1,500,000 distinct CDR3 sequences; about 30% were seen once. The sample comprised blood. All receptors derive from a woman aged 25 to 39 in good health.

This clonotype was recorded a few times. This chain links TRBV7-2 with TRBJ2-7, with D perhaps matching TRBD1 or TRBD2 (5 bases each). CDR3 length: 15 amino acids. The germline gives CDR1 SGHTA, CDR2 FQGNSA. Trimming left V 0 bases short and J 6 bases short, with 15 bases between. CDR3 nucleotides: TGTGCCAGCAGCTTAGCAAGGGGACGACACGCCGAGCAGTACTTC. Its protein is CASSLARGRHAEQYF.

The chain uses TRBV20-1 and TRBJ1-2; D unresolved. The CDR3 runs to 16 residues. The ends were cut back, 0 bases at V and 4 bases at J, with 18 bases in the middle. The germline CDR1 and CDR2 sequences are DFQATT and SNEGSKA (reference sequence). The CDR3 here is CSARDYMYEDRYGYTF. The CDR3 DNA is TGCAGTGCTAGAGATTATATGTACGAGGATCGCTATGGCTACACCTTC.

CDR3 coding DNA: TGCAGCGTCGCCACAGGGAATGAGCAGTTCTTC. Translating it yields CSVATGNEQFF. The chain has TRBV29-1 and TRBJ2-1; perhaps TRBD1 as D (6 bases). CDR3 length equals 11 residues. Germline CDR1 is SQVTM and CDR2 is ANQGSEA. With 6 bases removed from V and 7 bases from J, the gap between germline ends came to 10 bases.

DNA for the CDR3: TGTGCCAGCAGTCAACCGGGACAGCCTAACTATGGCTACACCTTC. It translates to CASSQPGQPNYGYTF. V gene TRBV12-3 or TRBV12-4 combines with J gene TRBJ1-2; 7 bases align to TRBD1. The CDR3 has 15 residues. The V segment lost 5 bases and the J segment 0 bases; nucleotides outside the gene matches: 6.

This clonotype occurred many times. CDR3 residues: CASSSTSGPPETQYF. The CDR3 DNA reads TGTGCCAGCAGCTCAACTAGCGGACCTCCAGAGACCCAGTACTTC. The chain joins TRBV5-5 to TRBJ2-5, with TRBD2 matching 8 bases. Germline trimming cut 3 bases from V and 4 bases from J; bases unmatched to any gene: 8. CDR1 is SGHKS and CDR2 is YYEKEE in the germline V gene (reference sequence). The CDR3 is 15 residues long.

V usage is TRBV15 and J usage is TRBJ1-5, with unresolved D. V was cut by 0 bases and J by 7 bases, with 16 bases left in between. The germline gives CDR1 LNHNV, CDR2 YYDKDF (reference sequence). The CDR3 length is 16 residues. The CDR3 protein is CATSRDPLWQEQPQHF. The CDR3 DNA is TGTGCCACCAGCAGAGATCCATTGTGGCAGGAGCAGCCCCAGCATTTT.

This clonotype has more than one count but fewer than ten. The chain recombines TRBV5-1 with TRBJ2-1; 12 nucleotides line up with TRBD2. Germline CDR1 is SGHRS and CDR2 is YFSETQ. With V trimmed by 0 bases and J by 4 bases, 5 bases remained unmatched. The CDR3 is 17 residues long. Here the CDR3 reads CASSLVPTSGGYNEQFF. The CDR3 DNA reads TGCGCCAGCAGCTTGGTCCCAACTAGCGGGGGGTACAATGAGCAGTTCTTC.

This clonotype was recorded at least ten times. The J gene is TRBJ1-5, the V gene TRBV3-1, with a possible D match to TRBD1 (6 bases). Deletions cut 1 base from V and 5 bases from J, with 15 bases between. The length of the CDR3 is 16 residues. The germline V gene encodes CDR1 LGHDT and CDR2 YNNKEL (reference sequence). The DNA of the CDR3 is TGTGCCAGCAGCCAAGGAGGCAGGGGTCACGATCAGCCCCAGCATTTT. Translation gives CASSQGGRGHDQPQHF.

This clonotype occurred a few times. J is TRBJ2-3 and V is TRBV5-1, with D tentatively TRBD1 (5 bases). The CDR3 contains 13 residues. V gave up 2 bases and J gave up 12 bases, with 16 bases separating them. Germline-derived CDR1 and CDR2 are SGHRS and YFSETQ. The CDR3 reads CASSFDPEDTQYF. CDR3 DNA: TGCGCCAGCAGCTTCGATCCAGAGGACACTCAGTATTTT.

V usage is TRBV3-1 and J usage is TRBJ1-5, with D possibly TRBD1 on 5 matching bases. Trimming left V 0 bases short and J 5 bases short, with 14 bases between. Germline CDR1 reads LGHDT; CDR2 reads YNNKEL (reference sequence). This CDR3 has 16 residues. The CDR3 loop reads CASSQDVGGGDQPQHF. In nucleotides, the CDR3 is TGTGCCAGCAGCCAAGATGTGGGTGGAGGGGATCAGCCCCAGCATTTT.

This clonotype has a count of ten or more. The chain is built from TRBV5-5 and TRBJ2-3, with 11 bases fitting TRBD2. V shed 7 bases and J 0 bases; nucleotides not matched to a gene: 7. The CDR3 length is 16 residues. Germline V gene sequence: CDR1 SGHKS, CDR2 YYEKEE (reference sequence). The CDR3 loop is CASGMGLAASTDTQYF. Written as DNA, the CDR3 is TGTGCCAGCGGAATGGGACTAGCGGCTAGCACAGATACGCAGTATTTT.

The table lists this clonotype with many counts. V is TRBV5-1 and J is TRBJ2-5; no definite D call. Germline V gene sequence: CDR1 SGHRS, CDR2 YFSETQ. The V end lost 1 base, the J end lost 4 bases, and 14 bases lay between the germline ends. The CDR3 is 15 amino acids. This chain's CDR3 is CASSLSLGGGETQYF. The CDR3, as DNA: TGCGCCAGCAGCTTGAGTTTGGGTGGTGGAGAGACCCAGTACTTC. Full variable domain (outside the CDR3, taken from reference TRBV5-1 and TRBJ2-5): KAGVTQTPRYLIKTRGQQVTLSCSPISGHRSVSWYQQTPGQGLQFLFEYFSETQRNKGNFPGRFSGRQFSNSRSEMNVSTLELGDSALYLCASSLSLGGGETQYFGPGTRLLVL.

This clonotype was counted a few times. The chain uses TRBV9 and TRBJ1-6; D is undetermined. The CDR3 consists of 15 residues. Germline CDR1 SGDLS, CDR2 YYNGEE. V was trimmed by 0 bases and J by 6 bases, leaving 10 bases between them. The CDR3 coding sequence is TGTGCCAGCAGCGTAGGTGGTCAGGTTAATTCACCCCTCCACTTT. It translates to CASSVGGQVNSPLHF.

Concerning this clonotype: This clone may be a read error of a much larger clone one base away. V gene TRBV12-3 or TRBV12-4 combines with J gene TRBJ2-5, with D possibly TRBD1 on 5 matching bases. Trimming stripped 2 bases from V and 2 bases from J, with 9 bases between. CDR3 length: 14 residues. The DNA for the CDR3 is TGTGCCAGCAGTTTATGGGGCAGACAAGAGACCCAGTACTTC. Its protein product is CASSLWGRQETQYF.

The gene calls are TRBV19 and TRBJ2-7, with 7 bases that match TRBD1. The CDR3 is 13 amino acids. Germline V gene sequence: CDR1 LNHDA, CDR2 SQIVND (reference sequence). V gave up 4 bases and J gave up 3 bases; unmatched junction bases: 3. Here the CDR3 DNA reads TGTGCCAGTAGTAGACAGGGTTTCTACGAGCAGTACTTC. Protein: CASSRQGFYEQYF.

The chain links TRBV12-3 or TRBV12-4 to TRBJ1-3, with a weak D call TRBD1 (5 bases). V was pared by 6 bases and J by 1 base, with 7 bases between. CDR3 length: 13 amino acids. In DNA, the CDR3 is TGTGCCAGCAGCTGGGGGTCTGGAAACACCATATATTTT. It encodes CASSWGSGNTIYF.

Remarks on this clonotype: The junction does not match germline at one end; this may be a read error. V and J are TRBV5-1 and TRBJ2-1; tentatively, D is TRBD2 (5 bases). CDR1 and CDR2 (germline): SGHRS, YFSETQ. This CDR3 spans 13 amino acids. The CDR3 DNA is TGCGCCAGCAACTTGGCCCTAGCCAATGAGCAGTTCTTC. Translation gives CASNLALANEQFF.

In its sample, this clonotype was seen a few times. The rearrangement links TRBV7-9 to TRBJ2-1; D perhaps matches TRBD1 (6 bases). V was clipped by 8 bases and J by 0 bases, with 11 bases between them. CDR1 is SEHNR and CDR2 is FQNEAQ in the germline V gene (reference sequence). The CDR3 sequence is 14 residues long. This chain's CDR3 is CASLRDNSYNEQFF. The CDR3 DNA reads TGTGCCAGCCTCCGGGACAACTCCTACAATGAGCAGTTCTTC.

V and J are TRBV3-1 and TRBJ1-5, with D unresolved. V was shortened by 3 bases and J by 4 bases, with 13 bases between the two germline ends. Germline assignment: CDR1 LGHDT and CDR2 YNNKEL (reference sequence). This CDR3 contains 15 residues. The CDR3 protein is CASSQGLTWNQPQHF. The DNA of the CDR3 is TGTGCCAGCAGCCAGGGCCTTACATGGAATCAGCCCCAGCATTTT.

This clonotype was observed at least ten times. The gene calls are TRBV18 and TRBJ2-5; D uncertain. Germline values: CDR1 KGHSH, CDR2 LQKENI. CDR3 size: 13 residues. V shed 2 bases and J shed 3 bases, with 7 bases lying between them. The chain's CDR3 is CASSPGQKETQYF. The CDR3, as DNA: TGTGCCAGCTCACCAGGGCAGAAAGAGACCCAGTACTTC.

This rearrangement joins TRBV12-5 to TRBJ2-7, with D tentatively TRBD1 (6 bases). Trimming took off 6 bases at V and 2 bases at J, with 14 bases between the two ends. CDR3 length equals 14 residues. In germline, CDR1 is LGHNT, CDR2 FRNRAP. CDR3 region: CASGTGSPAYEQYF. CDR3 nucleotide sequence: TGTGCTAGTGGCACAGGGTCGCCGGCCTACGAGCAGTACTTC. Together with reference TRBV12-5 and TRBJ2-7, the CDR3 gives the full variable domain: DARVTQTPRHKVTEMGQEVTMRCQPILGHNTVFWYRQTMMQGLELLAYFRNRAPLDDSGMPKDRFSAEMPDATLATLKIQPSEPRDSAVYFCASGTGSPAYEQYFGPGTRLTVT.

The CDR3 DNA is TGCGCCAGCAGCGACGATGACAGGGGCGCAGATACGCAGTATTTT. It encodes CASSDDDRGADTQYF. This rearrangement joins TRBV5-1 to TRBJ2-3; 8 positions match TRBD1. Unmatched junction bases numbered 8, after V lost 4 bases and J lost 4 bases. The CDR3 length is 15 residues. Germline-derived CDR1 and CDR2 are SGHRS and YFSETQ.

This clonotype came up a few times. The chain uses TRBV20-1 and TRBJ2-3; TRBD2 matches 10 bases. CDR1 is DFQATT and CDR2 is SNEGSKA in the germline V gene (reference sequence). The CDR3 runs to 14 residues. V was clipped by 5 bases and J by 3 bases; unmatched bases: 5. CDR3 amino acids: CSAFSGRSTDTQYF. DNA of the CDR3: TGCAGTGCTTTTAGCGGGAGGTCGACAGATACGCAGTATTTT.